The rows below give T cell receptor beta chains drawn from one sample of a study of cytomegalovirus exposure and HLA in healthy donors. The table came from immunoSEQ multiplex PCR; TCRdb's copy has only in-frame clones and leaves some out. The profile shows around 63,000 clones, around 80% of them singletons. What was sequenced was PBMCs. The receptors shown here come from a woman in her 30s in good health and CMV-seronegative. Each CDR3 is given with its conserved first and last residue. The D gene is left open where the match is weak. Part of the rows lack a size; the others show once, few, many or a class for expanded clones.

abundance: -; d_gene: -; j_gene: TRBJ2-1; v_gene: TRBV10-3; CDR3nt: TGTGCCATCACCCGAAACTCCGGCGAATCGGGTTACAATGAGCAGTTCTTC; CDR3aa: CAITRNSGESGYNEQFF
abundance: -; d_gene: -; j_gene: TRBJ1-2; v_gene: TRBV7-6; CDR3nt: TGTGCCAGCAGCTTAGTTGCGGGTCACGAAAATGGCTACACCTTC; CDR3aa: CASSLVAGHENGYTF
abundance: -; d_gene: -; j_gene: TRBJ2-2; v_gene: TRBV7-8; CDR3nt: TGTGCCAGCAGCCTATACGACAGCGCGAACACCGGGGAGCTGTTTTTT; CDR3aa: CASSLYDSANTGELFF
abundance: -; d_gene: -; j_gene: TRBJ2-5; v_gene: TRBV7-9; CDR3nt: TGTGCCAGCAGCGGCCGGAGAGGGGGAGAGACCCAGTACTTC; CDR3aa: CASSGRRGGETQYF
abundance: -; d_gene: -; j_gene: TRBJ1-1; v_gene: TRBV19; CDR3nt: TGTGCCAGTATTACAGGGATGAACACTGAAGCTTTCTTT; CDR3aa: CASITGMNTEAFF
abundance: -; d_gene: TRBD1; j_gene: TRBJ1-3; v_gene: TRBV6-1; CDR3nt: TGTGCCAGCAGTGACCAGACAGGGTTCAGTGGAAACACCATATATTTT; CDR3aa: CASSDQTGFSGNTIYF
abundance: -; d_gene: -; j_gene: TRBJ1-5; v_gene: TRBV5-5; CDR3nt: TGTGCCAGCAGCTTACTTCGGGACAACAATCAGCCCCAGCATTTT; CDR3aa: CASSLLRDNNQPQHF
abundance: -; d_gene: -; j_gene: TRBJ1-2; v_gene: TRBV5-4; CDR3nt: TGTGCCAGCAGCCATATGATACAGGCCTCGACGGCTGGCTACACCTTC; CDR3aa: CASSHMIQASTAGYTF
abundance: -; d_gene: TRBD1; j_gene: TRBJ1-5; v_gene: TRBV19; CDR3nt: TGTGCCAGTAGTCCCTGGCAGGGGACAGCCTCGGGGGGCAATCAGCCCCAGCATTTT; CDR3aa: CASSPWQGTASGGNQPQHF
abundance: few; d_gene: TRBD1; j_gene: TRBJ2-7; v_gene: TRBV19; CDR3nt: TGTGCCAGTACTCCGACAGGGGGGATCTACGAGCAGTACTTC; CDR3aa: CASTPTGGIYEQYF
abundance: -; d_gene: -; j_gene: TRBJ2-7; v_gene: TRBV25-1; CDR3nt: TGTGCCAGCAGTGAACTTCGGCGCGGCGAGCAGTACTTC; CDR3aa: CASSELRRGEQYF
abundance: few; d_gene: TRBD1; j_gene: TRBJ2-2; v_gene: TRBV5-1; CDR3nt: TGCGCCAGCAGCTTGTCAGGGGGCGAATCCGGGGAGCTGTTTTTT; CDR3aa: CASSLSGGESGELFF
abundance: -; d_gene: -; j_gene: TRBJ2-7; v_gene: TRBV7-2; CDR3nt: TGTGCCAGCAGTTTAAAACAACAGAGCTCCTACGAGCAGTACTTC; CDR3aa: CASSLKQQSSYEQYF
abundance: -; d_gene: TRBD2; j_gene: TRBJ2-1; v_gene: TRBV5-1; CDR3nt: TGCGCCAGCAGTCCGCTAGCGGGGTCTGGAAATGAGCAGTTCTTC; CDR3aa: CASSPLAGSGNEQFF
abundance: -; d_gene: TRBD2; j_gene: TRBJ2-3; v_gene: TRBV7-6; CDR3nt: TGTGCCAGCAGCTTATCGGGGGGGGCGGATACGCAGTATTTT; CDR3aa: CASSLSGGADTQYF
abundance: -; d_gene: TRBD1; j_gene: TRBJ1-1; v_gene: TRBV18; CDR3nt: TGTGCCAGCTCACCGGGACAGGGTGTGAACACTGAAGCTTTCTTT; CDR3aa: CASSPGQGVNTEAFF
abundance: -; d_gene: -; j_gene: TRBJ2-1; v_gene: TRBV28; CDR3nt: TGTGCCAGCAGTTTAGAGTACAATGAGCAGTTCTTC; CDR3aa: CASSLEYNEQFF
abundance: -; d_gene: TRBD1; j_gene: TRBJ2-3; v_gene: TRBV5-4; CDR3nt: TGTGCCAGCAGCAGCACAGGGGTGGGCACAGATACGCAGTATTTT; CDR3aa: CASSSTGVGTDTQYF
abundance: -; d_gene: -; j_gene: TRBJ1-6; v_gene: TRBV5-6; CDR3nt: TGTGCCAGCAGCCCCGAAGGGAGGGCTTGGAATTCACCCCTCCACTTT; CDR3aa: CASSPEGRAWNSPLHF
abundance: -; d_gene: -; j_gene: TRBJ2-7; v_gene: TRBV14; CDR3nt: TGTGCCAGCAGCCAAGTCCTACTCGAGCAGTACTTC; CDR3aa: CASSQVLLEQYF
abundance: -; d_gene: -; j_gene: TRBJ1-1; v_gene: TRBV7-9; CDR3nt: TGTGCCAGCAGCCCGGGGGTGATAACTGAAGCTTTCTTT; CDR3aa: CASSPGVITEAFF
abundance: -; d_gene: TRBD1; j_gene: TRBJ2-7; v_gene: TRBV19; CDR3nt: TGTGCCAGTAGTATCCGGGACAGGCCCTACGAGCAGTACTTC; CDR3aa: CASSIRDRPYEQYF
abundance: -; d_gene: -; j_gene: TRBJ1-1; v_gene: TRBV7-2; CDR3nt: TGTGCCAGCAGCTTAGGCCCGGTGAACACTGAAGCTTTCTTT; CDR3aa: CASSLGPVNTEAFF
abundance: -; d_gene: TRBD1; j_gene: TRBJ2-5; v_gene: TRBV11-2; CDR3nt: TGTGCCAGCAGCTTATGGACAGGGAGGGAGACCCAGTACTTC; CDR3aa: CASSLWTGRETQYF
abundance: -; d_gene: -; j_gene: TRBJ1-2; v_gene: TRBV19; CDR3nt: TGTGCCAGTAGTATCCCCGAGTATCCTAACTATGGCTACACCTTC; CDR3aa: CASSIPEYPNYGYTF